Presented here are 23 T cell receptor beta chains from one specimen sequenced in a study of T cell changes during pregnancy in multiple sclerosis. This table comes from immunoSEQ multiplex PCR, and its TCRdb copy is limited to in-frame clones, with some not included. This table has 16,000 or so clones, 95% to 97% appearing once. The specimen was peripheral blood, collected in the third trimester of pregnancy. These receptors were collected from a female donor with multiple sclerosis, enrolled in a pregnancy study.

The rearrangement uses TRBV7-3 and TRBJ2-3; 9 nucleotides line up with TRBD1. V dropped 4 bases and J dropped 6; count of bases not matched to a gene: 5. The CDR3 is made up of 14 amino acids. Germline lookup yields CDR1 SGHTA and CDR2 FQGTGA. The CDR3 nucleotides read TGTGCCAGCAGCTCACAGGGGGCCAGGGATACGCAGTATTTT. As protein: CASSSQGARDTQYF.

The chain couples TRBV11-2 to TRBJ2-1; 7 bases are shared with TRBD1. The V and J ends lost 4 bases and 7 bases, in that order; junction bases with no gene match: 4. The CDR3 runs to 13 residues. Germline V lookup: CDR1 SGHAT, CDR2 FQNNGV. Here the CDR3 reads CASSYDRANEQFF. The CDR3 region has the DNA TGTGCCAGCAGCTACGACAGGGCTAATGAGCAGTTCTTC.

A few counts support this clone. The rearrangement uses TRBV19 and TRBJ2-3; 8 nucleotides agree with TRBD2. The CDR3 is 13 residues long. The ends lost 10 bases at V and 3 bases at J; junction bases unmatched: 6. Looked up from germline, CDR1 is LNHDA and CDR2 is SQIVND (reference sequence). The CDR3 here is CATQREMTDTQYF. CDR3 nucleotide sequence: TGTGCCACCCAGCGGGAGATGACAGATACGCAGTATTTT.

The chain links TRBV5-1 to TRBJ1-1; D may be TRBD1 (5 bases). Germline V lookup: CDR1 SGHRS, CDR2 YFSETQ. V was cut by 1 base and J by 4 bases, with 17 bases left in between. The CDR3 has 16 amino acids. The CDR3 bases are TGCGCCAGCAGCTTGTATAGGGGAAGTGGTGGCACTGAAGCTTTCTTT. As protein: CASSLYRGSGGTEAFF. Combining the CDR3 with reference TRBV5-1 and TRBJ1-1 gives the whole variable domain KAGVTQTPRYLIKTRGQQVTLSCSPISGHRSVSWYQQTPGQGLQFLFEYFSETQRNKGNFPGRFSGRQFSNSRSEMNVSTLELGDSALYLCASSLYRGSGGTEAFFGQGTRLTVV.

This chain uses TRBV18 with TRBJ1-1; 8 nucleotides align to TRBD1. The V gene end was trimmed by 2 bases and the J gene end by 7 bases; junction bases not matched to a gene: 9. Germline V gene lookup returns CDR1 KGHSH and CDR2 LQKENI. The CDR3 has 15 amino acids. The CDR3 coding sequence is TGTGCCAGCTCACCAACCGGAACAGGGGGTCTTGAAGCTTTCTTT. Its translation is CASSPTGTGGLEAFF.

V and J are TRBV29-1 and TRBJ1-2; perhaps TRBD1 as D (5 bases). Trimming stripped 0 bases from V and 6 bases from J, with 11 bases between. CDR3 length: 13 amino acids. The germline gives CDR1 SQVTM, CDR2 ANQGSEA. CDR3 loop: CSVEDDRLNGYTF. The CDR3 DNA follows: TGCAGCGTTGAAGACGACAGACTTAATGGCTACACCTTC.

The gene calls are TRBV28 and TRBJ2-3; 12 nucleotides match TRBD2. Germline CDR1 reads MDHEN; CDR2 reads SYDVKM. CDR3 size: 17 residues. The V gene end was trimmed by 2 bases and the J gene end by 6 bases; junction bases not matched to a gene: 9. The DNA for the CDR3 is TGTGCCAGCAGTTTAGGCGGACTAGCGGGAAGGGGGGATACGCAGTATTTT. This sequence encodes CASSLGGLAGRGDTQYF.

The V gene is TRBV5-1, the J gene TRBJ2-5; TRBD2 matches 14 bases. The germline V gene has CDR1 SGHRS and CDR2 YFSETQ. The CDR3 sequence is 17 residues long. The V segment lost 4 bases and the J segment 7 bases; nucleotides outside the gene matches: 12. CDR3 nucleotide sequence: TGCGCCAGCAGCCCGGGACTAGCGGGAGAGAAGCTAGGGACCCAGTACTTC. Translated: CASSPGLAGEKLGTQYF.

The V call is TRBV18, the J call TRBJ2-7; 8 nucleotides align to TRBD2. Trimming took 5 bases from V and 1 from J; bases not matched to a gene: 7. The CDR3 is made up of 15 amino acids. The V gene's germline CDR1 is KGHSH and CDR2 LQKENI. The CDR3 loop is CASSSFSGASYEQYF. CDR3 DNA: TGTGCCAGCTCATCGTTTAGCGGGGCTTCCTACGAGCAGTACTTC.

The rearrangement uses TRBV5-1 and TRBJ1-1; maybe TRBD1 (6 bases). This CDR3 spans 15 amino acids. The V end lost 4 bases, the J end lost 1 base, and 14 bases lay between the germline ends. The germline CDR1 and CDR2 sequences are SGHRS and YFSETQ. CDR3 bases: TGCGCCAGCAGCCGGGAGGGGGGAGAGAACACTGAAGCTTTCTTT. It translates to CASSREGGENTEAFF.

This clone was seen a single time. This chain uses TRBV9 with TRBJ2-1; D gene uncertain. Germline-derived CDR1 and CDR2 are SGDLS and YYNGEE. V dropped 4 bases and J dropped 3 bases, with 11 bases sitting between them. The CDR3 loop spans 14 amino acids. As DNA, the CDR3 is TGTGCCAGCAGCCTAAGTCACCTCTACAATGAGCAGTTCTTC. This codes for CASSLSHLYNEQFF.

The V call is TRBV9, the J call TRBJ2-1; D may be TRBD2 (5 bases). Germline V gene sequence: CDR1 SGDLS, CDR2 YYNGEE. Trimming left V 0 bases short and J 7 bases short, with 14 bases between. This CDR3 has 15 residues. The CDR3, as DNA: TGTGCCAGCAGCGTAGCTACGACTCCGGGGAATGAGCAGTTCTTC. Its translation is CASSVATTPGNEQFF.

The CDR3 DNA reads TGTGCCAGCAGCTTAGGAGGCAGCTTTAGCACAGATACGCAGTATTTT. Its translation is CASSLGGSFSTDTQYF. J is TRBJ2-3 and V is TRBV7-2; no definite D call. The germline gives CDR1 SGHTA, CDR2 FQGNSA. The CDR3 totals 16 residues. V lost 1 base to trimming and J lost 0 bases, with 11 bases between them.

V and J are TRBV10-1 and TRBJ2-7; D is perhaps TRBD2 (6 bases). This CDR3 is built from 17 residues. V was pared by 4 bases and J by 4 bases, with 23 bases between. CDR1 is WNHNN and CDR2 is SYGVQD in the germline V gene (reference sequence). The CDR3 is CASSAAGTALRRYEQYF. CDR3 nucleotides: TGCGCCAGCAGTGCTGCCGGGACTGCTCTCCGCCGGTACGAGCAGTACTTC.

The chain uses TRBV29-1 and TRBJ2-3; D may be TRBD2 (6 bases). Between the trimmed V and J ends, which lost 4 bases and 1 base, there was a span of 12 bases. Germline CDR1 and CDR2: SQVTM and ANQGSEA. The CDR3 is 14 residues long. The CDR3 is CSVAFGSGTDTQYF. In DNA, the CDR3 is TGCAGCGTTGCTTTCGGGAGTGGCACAGATACGCAGTATTTT.

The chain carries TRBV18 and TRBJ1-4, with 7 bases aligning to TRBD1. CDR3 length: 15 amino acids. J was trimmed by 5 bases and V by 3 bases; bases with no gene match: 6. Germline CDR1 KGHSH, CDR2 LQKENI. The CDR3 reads CASSPPGQPNEKLFF. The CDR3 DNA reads TGTGCCAGCTCACCGCCGGGACAGCCGAATGAAAAACTGTTTTTT. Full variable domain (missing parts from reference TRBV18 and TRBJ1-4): NAGVMQNPRHLVRRRGQEARLRCSPMKGHSHVYWYRQLPEEGLKFMVYLQKENIIDESGMPKERFSAEFPKEGPSILRIQQVVRGDSAAYFCASSPPGQPNEKLFFGSGTQLSVL.

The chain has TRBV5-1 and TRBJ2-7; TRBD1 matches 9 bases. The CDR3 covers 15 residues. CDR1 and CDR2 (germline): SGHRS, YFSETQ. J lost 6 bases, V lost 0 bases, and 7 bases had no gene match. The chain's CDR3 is CASSLAVTGGGEQYF. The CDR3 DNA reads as TGCGCCAGCAGCTTGGCCGTGACAGGGGGAGGCGAGCAGTACTTC.

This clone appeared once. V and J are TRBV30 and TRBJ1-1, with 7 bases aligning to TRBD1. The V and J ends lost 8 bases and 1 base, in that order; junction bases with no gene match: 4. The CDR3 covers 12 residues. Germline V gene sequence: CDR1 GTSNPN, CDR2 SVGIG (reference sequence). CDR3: CAHRDRNTEAFF. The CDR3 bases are TGTGCCCACCGGGACAGGAACACTGAAGCTTTCTTT.

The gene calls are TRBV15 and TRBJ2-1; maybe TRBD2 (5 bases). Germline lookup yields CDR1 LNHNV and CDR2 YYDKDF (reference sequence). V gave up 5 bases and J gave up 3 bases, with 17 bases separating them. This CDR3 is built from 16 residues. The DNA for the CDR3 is TGTGCCACCAGCGGACTTGAGGGCGATCTCTACAATGAGCAGTTCTTC. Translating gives CATSGLEGDLYNEQFF.

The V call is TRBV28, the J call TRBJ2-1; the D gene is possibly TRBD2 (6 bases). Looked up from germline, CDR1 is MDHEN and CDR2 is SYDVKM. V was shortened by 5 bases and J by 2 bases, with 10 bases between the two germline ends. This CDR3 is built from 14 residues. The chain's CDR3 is CASSPGLTYNEQFF. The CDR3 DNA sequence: TGTGCCAGCAGTCCGGGACTTACCTACAATGAGCAGTTCTTC.

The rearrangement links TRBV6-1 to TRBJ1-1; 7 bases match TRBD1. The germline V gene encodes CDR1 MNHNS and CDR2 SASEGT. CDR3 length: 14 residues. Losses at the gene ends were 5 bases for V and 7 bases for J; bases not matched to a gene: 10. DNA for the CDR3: TGTGCCAGCAGTCCTCTGACGTGGACAGGTGAAGCTTTCTTT. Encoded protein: CASSPLTWTGEAFF.

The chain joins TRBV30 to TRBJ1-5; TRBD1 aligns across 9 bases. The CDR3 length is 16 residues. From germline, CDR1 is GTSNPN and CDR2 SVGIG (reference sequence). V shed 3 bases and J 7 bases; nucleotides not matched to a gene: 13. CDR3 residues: CAWSDRGAAFRQPQHF. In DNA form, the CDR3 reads TGTGCCTGGAGCGACAGGGGGGCGGCCTTTCGGCAGCCCCAGCATTTT.

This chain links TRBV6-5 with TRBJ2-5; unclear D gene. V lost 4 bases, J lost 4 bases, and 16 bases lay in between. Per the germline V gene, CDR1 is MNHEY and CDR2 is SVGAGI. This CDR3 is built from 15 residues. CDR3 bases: TGTGCCAGCAGTTCCTCTGCAGACTCCCCAGAGACCCAGTACTTC. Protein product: CASSSSADSPETQYF.